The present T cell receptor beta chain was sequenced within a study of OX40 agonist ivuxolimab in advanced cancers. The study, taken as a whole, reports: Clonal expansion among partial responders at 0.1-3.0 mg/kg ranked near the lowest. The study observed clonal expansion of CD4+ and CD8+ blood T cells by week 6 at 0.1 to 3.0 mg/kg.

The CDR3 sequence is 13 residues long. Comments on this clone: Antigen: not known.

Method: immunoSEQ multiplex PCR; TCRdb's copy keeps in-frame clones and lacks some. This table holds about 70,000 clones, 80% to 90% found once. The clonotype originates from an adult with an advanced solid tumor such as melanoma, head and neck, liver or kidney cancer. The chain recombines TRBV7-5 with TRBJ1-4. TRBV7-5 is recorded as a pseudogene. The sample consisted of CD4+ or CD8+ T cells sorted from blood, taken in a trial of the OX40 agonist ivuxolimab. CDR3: CATSGRTNEKLFF. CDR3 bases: TGTGCCACCTCGGGACGGACTAATGAAAAACTGTTTTTT.